This T cell receptor (beta chain) was obtained from a study of CD8 T cells in Susac syndrome. V lost 0 bases to trimming and J lost 4 bases; unmatched junction nucleotides: 7. The CDR3 spans 16 residues. Germline-derived CDR1 and CDR2 are DFQATT and SNEGSKA (reference sequence). In the case of this clonotype: Its antigen is as yet unknown.

Study outcomes and limitations: In Susac syndrome, the CD4+ T cell repertoires did not show clonal expansion.

Reverse transcription used about 0.45 to 1 ug RNA and random hexamers. Coverage of TCR beta CDR3 amplification by immunoSEQ multiplex PCR extended to 54 Vbeta and 13 Jbeta. TCRdb redid the calling of the immunoSEQ multiplex PCR reads with MiXCR, one entry per CDR3 protein. The table includes 120,000 or so distinct CDR3 sequences, nearly 96% detected once. This clonotype was sampled from a human donor with Susac syndrome. The chain recombines TRBV20-1 with TRBJ2-1; TRBD2 matches 9 bases. Sequencing was done on a sample of CD4+ T cells from PBMCs. The CDR3 reads CSARDPSGTQYNEQFF. DNA of the CDR3: TGCAGTGCTAGAGATCCTAGCGGGACCCAATACAATGAGCAGTTCTTC.